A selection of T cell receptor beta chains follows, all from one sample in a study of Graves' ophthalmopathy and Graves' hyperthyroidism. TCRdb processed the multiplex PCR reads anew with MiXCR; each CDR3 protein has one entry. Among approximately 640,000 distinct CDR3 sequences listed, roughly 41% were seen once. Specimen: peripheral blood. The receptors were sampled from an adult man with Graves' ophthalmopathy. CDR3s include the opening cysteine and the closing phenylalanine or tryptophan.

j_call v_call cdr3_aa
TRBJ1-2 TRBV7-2 CASSPQVNYGYTF
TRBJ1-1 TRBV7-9 CASTRDRGRPEAFF
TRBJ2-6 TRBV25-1 CASTPPLPGLAGANVLTF
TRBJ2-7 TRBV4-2 CASSQVASGDSYEQYF
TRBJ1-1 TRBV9 CASSPDLHTEAFF
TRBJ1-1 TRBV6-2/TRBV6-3 CASSSLLITGEAFF
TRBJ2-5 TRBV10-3 CASSSEGKTQYF
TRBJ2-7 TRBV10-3 CAIKRGGDPRGEQYF
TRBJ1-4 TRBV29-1 CSVASGTEKLFF
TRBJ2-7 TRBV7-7 CASSPGAGLPYEQYF
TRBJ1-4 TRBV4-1 CASSHLGVATNEKLFF
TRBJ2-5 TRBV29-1 CSLGGDRGHETQYF
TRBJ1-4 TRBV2 CASSERRTEKLFF
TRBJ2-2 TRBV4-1 CASSQGPGTSGYTGELFF
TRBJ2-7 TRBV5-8 CASSSNRDRGAEQYF
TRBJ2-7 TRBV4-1 CASSPRPEVYEQYF
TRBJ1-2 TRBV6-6 CASSERGTGGYYGYTF
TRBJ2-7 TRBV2 CASSQDAGASYEQYF
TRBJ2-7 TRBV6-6 CASRSDTSGYEQYF
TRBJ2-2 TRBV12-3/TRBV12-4 CASSSRRLTGELFF
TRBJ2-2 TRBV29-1 CSVVPAGGSGELFF
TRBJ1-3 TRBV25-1 CASSETGAGNTIYF
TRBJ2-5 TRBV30 CAWSVGGGETQYF
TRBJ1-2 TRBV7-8 CASTKGTAANYGYTF
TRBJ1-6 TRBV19 CASSITADPYNSPLHF
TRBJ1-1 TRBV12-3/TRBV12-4 CASSYGLSATEAFF
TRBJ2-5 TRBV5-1 CASSLLGQETQYF
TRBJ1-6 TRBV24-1 CAWRADRESSPLHF
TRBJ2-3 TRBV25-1 CASSELGWNTDTQYF
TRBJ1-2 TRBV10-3 CAIIRQNSSGYTF
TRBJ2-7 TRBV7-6 CASSLFQGDYEQYF
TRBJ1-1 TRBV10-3 CAISESTKDSPREAFF
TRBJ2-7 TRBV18 CASSRQVSDEQYF
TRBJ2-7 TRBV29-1 CSVPGQGASYEQYF
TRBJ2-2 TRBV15 CATSRDQAGAGELFF
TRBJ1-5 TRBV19 CASSILTTGAYQPQHF
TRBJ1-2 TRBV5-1 CASTLQGTNYGYTF
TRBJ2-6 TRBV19 CASSDGRSTGANVLTF
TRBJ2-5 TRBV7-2 CASSLQAGQGEETQYF
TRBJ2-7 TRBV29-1 CSVEDGGQGVAYEQYF
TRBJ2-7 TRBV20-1 CSVGQGDLYEQYF
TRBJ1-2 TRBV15 CATSRDIRGDGYTF
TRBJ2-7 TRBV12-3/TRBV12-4 CASSRQGGGGQYF
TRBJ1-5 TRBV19 CASSPDRLGNQPQHF
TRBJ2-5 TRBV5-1 CATTTGTGRETQYF
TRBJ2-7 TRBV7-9 CASSLIEGGEQYF
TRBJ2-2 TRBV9 CASSQEAGGPTGELFF
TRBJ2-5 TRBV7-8 CASSFLSFKGHRRETQYF
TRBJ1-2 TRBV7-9 CASSSYTGANYGYTF
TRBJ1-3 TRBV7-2 CASSLRGASSGNTIYF
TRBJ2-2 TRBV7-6 CASSLARNTGELFF
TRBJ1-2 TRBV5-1 CASSLEGPENYGYTF
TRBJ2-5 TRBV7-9 CAGSHGQGNYRPQETQYF
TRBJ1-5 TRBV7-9 CASSLAPEEPQHF
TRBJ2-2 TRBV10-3 CAAAAGAGELFF
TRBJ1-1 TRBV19 CASSISERGEAFF
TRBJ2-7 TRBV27 CASSSPVGYEQYF
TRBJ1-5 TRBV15 CATSREGLWEPQHF